These T cell receptor beta chains were read from a single sample in a study of T-cell memory formation after mild COVID-19. TCRdb recomputed calls from the 5' RACE reads with MiXCR, one row per CDR3 protein. The sample includes about 560,000 distinct CDR3 sequences, roughly 17% of them seen just once. Material: PBMCs or a T cell subset sorted from them (not recorded which). These receptor sequences come from an adult woman who had mild COVID-19 (a few samples of this study predate the infection). Cell type and time point are not known. Each CDR3 is given without its conserved first and last residue. The order of the fields is V gene, J gene, CDR3 protein.

TRBV4-3	TRBJ1-5	ASSQDRGRNQPQH
TRBV4-2	TRBJ2-1	ASFGTSGRSPHNEQF
TRBV7-9	TRBJ2-7	ASSKGTVTSYEQY
TRBV5-6	TRBJ2-7	ASSLPTVSSYEQY
TRBV12-3/TRBV12-4	TRBJ2-5	ASSRLAGGGETQY
TRBV6-2/TRBV6-3	TRBJ2-1	ASSEGLAGVYNEQF
TRBV12-3/TRBV12-4	TRBJ2-3	ASSLTRTPQLSTDTQY
TRBV7-9	TRBJ2-1	ASSLSGDNEQF
TRBV12-3/TRBV12-4	TRBJ1-1	ASIRTGHTEAF
TRBV7-2	TRBJ2-4	ASSLRGGIAKNIQY
TRBV6-5	TRBJ2-5	ASRPGGGETQY
TRBV27	TRBJ1-4	ASKGGSNEKLF
TRBV29-1	TRBJ2-3	SVALGTSSTDTQY
TRBV18	TRBJ2-1	ASSPAGLGEQF
TRBV2	TRBJ2-5	ASRGDKKRGTQY
TRBV10-3	TRBJ1-5	AISESIRNQPQH
TRBV7-9	TRBJ1-1	ASSLGDLEAF
TRBV7-8	TRBJ2-5	ASSFPTLAETQY
TRBV29-1	TRBJ2-3	SVRRGSPTDTQY
TRBV24-1	TRBJ2-1	ATSDLIPTGAGLTDEQF
TRBV24-1	TRBJ1-5	ATSDTSPGPNQPQH
TRBV29-1	TRBJ2-7	SVTTGQGAAAYEQY
TRBV7-9	TRBJ2-5	ASSLGRFNQETQY
TRBV15	TRBJ2-1	ATSGGLAGGSYNEQF
TRBV12-3/TRBV12-4	TRBJ2-2	ASKGTNTGELF
TRBV7-9	TRBJ1-2	AIATGPVSGYT
TRBV7-6	TRBJ2-7	ASSPVSGGSSYEQY
TRBV5-1	TRBJ2-1	ASSFIRDEQF
TRBV24-1	TRBJ2-1	ATRTSGLGSEQF
TRBV7-9	TRBJ1-1	ASSFVLGQHHTEAF
TRBV15	TRBJ2-7	ATSREGGLNYEQY
TRBV20-1	TRBJ1-5	SARDRRGDQPQH
TRBV12-3/TRBV12-4	TRBJ2-1	ASSADRGDYNEQF
TRBV12-3/TRBV12-4	TRBJ1-3	ASSLGHSSGNTIY
TRBV29-1	TRBJ2-1	SGTSGRGHNEQF
TRBV29-1	TRBJ2-7	SVEAPGTAYEQY
TRBV5-1	TRBJ1-2	ASSLVGTGNGYT
TRBV4-1	TRBJ2-2	ASSQDGSAANTGELF
TRBV9	TRBJ2-7	ASSPHGSYEQY
TRBV12-3/TRBV12-4	TRBJ2-1	ASSSGLPNEQF
TRBV7-9	TRBJ2-7	ASSLGTNYYEQY
TRBV5-1	TRBJ2-5	ASSLEGDQETQY
TRBV7-9	TRBJ2-6	ASSLALGAHSVLT
TRBV4-3	TRBJ1-1	ASSQVLAPNTEAF
TRBV9	TRBJ2-3	ASSVGIGGGTDTQY
TRBV7-6	TRBJ2-2	ASTPTTETGITGELF
TRBV5-6	TRBJ1-1	ASTPAGRSNTEAF
TRBV29-1	TRBJ1-1	SAQGDMNTEAF
TRBV25-1	TRBJ2-7	ASSEWQSRQGSYEQY
TRBV15	TRBJ2-5	ATSRARGLGIKTQY
TRBV2	TRBJ2-7	ASKVGSPYEQY
TRBV28	TRBJ1-4	ASSPYDRVREKLF
TRBV5-1	TRBJ1-1	ASSGVQGGNTEAF
TRBV7-9	TRBJ1-4	ASNPAPATNEKLF
TRBV10-3	TRBJ2-1	AIGPGGRTYNEQF